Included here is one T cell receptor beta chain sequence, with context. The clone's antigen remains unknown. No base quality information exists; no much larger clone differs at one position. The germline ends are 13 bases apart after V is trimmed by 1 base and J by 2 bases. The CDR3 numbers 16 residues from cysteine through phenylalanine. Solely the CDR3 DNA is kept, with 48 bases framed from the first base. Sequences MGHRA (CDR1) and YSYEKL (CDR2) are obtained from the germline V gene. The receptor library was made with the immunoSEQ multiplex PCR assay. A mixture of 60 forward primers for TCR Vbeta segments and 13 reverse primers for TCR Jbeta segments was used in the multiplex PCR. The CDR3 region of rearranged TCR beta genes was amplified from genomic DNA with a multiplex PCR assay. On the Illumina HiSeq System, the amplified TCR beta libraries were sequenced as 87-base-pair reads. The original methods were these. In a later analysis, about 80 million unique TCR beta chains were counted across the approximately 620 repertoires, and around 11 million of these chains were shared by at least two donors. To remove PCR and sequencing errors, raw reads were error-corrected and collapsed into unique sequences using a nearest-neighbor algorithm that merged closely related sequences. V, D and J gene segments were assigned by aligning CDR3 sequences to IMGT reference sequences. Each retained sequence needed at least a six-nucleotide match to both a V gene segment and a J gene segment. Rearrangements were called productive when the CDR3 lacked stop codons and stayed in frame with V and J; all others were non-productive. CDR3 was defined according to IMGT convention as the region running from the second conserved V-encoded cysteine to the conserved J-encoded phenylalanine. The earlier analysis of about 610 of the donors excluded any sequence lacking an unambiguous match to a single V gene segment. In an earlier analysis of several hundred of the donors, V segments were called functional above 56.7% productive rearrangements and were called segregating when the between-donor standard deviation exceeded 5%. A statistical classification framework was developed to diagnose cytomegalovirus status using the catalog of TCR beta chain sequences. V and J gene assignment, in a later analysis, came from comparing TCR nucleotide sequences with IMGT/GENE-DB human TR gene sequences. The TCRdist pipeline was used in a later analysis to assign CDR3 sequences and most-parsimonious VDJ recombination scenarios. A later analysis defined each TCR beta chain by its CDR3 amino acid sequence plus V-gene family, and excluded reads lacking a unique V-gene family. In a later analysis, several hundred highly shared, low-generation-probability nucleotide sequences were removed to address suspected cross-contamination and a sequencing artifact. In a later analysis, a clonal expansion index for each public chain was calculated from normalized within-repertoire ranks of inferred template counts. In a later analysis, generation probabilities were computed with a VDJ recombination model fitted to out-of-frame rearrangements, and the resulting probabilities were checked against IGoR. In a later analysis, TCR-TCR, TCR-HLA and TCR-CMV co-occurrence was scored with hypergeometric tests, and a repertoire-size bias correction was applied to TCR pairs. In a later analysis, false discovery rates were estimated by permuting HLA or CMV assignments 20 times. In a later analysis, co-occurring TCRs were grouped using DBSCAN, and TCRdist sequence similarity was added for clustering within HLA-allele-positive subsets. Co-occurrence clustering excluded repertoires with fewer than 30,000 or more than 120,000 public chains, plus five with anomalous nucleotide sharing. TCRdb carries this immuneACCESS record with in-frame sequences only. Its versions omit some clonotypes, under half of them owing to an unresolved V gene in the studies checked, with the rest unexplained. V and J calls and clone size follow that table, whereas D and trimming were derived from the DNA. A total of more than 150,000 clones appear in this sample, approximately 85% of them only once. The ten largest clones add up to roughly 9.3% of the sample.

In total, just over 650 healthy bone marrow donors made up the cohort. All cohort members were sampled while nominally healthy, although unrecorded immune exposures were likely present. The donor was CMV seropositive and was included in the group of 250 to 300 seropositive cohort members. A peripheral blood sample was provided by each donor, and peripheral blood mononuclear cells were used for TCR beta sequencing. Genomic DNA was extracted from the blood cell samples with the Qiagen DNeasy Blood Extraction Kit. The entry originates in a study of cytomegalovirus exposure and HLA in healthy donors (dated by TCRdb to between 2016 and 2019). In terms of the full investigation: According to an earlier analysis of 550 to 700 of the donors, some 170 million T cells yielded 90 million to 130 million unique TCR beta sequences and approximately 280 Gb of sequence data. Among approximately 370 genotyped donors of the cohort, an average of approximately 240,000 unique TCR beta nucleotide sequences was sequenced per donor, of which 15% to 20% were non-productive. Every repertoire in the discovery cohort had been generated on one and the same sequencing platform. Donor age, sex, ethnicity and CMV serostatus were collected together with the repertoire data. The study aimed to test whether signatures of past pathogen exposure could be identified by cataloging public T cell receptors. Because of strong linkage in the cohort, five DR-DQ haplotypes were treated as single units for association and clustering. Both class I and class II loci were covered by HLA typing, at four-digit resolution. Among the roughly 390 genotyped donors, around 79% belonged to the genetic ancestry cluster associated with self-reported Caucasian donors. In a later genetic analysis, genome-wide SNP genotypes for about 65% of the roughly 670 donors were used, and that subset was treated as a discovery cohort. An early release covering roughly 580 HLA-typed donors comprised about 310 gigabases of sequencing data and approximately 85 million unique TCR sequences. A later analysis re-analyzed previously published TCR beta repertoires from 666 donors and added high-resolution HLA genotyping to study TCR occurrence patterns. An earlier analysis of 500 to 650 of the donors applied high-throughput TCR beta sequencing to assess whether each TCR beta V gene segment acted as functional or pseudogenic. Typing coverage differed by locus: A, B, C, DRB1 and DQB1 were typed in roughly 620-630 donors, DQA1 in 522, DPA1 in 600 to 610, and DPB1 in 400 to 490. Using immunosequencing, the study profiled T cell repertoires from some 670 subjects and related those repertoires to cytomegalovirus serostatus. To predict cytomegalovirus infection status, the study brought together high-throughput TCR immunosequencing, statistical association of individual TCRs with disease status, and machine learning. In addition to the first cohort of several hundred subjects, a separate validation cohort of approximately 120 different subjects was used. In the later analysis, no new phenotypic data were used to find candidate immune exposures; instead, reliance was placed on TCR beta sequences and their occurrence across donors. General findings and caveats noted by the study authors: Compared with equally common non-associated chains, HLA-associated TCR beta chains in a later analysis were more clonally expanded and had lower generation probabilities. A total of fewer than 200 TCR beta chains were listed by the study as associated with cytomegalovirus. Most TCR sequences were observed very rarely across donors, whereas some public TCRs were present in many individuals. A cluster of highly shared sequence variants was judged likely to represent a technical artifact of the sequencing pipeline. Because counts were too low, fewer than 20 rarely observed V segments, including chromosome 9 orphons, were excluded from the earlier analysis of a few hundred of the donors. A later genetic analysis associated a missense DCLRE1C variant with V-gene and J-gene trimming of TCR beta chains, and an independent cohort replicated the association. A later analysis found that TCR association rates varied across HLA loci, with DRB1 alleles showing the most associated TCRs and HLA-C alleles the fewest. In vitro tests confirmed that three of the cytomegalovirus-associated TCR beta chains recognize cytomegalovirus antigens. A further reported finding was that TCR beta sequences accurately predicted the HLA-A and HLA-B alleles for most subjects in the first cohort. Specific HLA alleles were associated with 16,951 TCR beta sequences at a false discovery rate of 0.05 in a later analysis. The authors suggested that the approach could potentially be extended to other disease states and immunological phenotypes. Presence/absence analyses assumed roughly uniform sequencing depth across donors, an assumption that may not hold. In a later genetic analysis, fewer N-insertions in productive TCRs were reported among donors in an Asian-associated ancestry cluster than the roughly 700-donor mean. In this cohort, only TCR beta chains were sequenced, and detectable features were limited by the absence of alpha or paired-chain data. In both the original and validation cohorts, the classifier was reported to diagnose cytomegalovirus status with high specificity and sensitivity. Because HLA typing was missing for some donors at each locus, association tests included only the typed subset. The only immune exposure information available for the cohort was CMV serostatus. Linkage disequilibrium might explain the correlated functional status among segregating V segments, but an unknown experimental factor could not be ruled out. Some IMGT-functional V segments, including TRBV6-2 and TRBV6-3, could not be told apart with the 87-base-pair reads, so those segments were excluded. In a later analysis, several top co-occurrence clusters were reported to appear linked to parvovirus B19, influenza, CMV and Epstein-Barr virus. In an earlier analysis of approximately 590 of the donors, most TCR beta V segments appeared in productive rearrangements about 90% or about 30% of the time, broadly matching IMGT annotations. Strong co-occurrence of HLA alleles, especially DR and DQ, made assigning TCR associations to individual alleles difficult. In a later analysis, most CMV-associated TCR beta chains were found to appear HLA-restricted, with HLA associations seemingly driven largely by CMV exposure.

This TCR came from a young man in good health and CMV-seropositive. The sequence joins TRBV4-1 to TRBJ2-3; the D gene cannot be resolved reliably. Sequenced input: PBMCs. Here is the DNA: TGCGCCAGCAGCCAAGTCCAAGCGAAACACACAGATACGCAGTATTTT. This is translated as CASSQVQAKHTDTQYF.